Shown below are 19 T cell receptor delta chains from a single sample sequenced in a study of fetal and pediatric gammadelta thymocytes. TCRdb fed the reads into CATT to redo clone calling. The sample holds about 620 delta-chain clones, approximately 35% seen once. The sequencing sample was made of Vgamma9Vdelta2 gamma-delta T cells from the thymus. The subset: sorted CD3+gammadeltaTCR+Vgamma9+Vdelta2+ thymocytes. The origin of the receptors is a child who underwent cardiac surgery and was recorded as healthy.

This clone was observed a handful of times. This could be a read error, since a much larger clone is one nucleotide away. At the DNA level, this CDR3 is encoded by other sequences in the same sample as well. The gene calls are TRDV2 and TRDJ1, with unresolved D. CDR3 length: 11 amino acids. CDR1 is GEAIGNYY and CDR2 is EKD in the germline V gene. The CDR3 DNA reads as TGTGCTTGTGCTGACACCGATAAACTCATCTTT. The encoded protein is CACADTDKLIF.

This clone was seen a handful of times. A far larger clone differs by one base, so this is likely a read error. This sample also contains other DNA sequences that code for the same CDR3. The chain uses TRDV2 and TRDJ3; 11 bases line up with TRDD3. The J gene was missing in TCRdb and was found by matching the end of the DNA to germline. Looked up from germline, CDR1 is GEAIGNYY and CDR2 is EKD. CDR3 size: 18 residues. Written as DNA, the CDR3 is TGTGCTTGTGACACCGGAGGACTGGGGGATAACGAAGCCCGACAGATGTTTTTC. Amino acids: CACDTGGLGDNEARQMFF.

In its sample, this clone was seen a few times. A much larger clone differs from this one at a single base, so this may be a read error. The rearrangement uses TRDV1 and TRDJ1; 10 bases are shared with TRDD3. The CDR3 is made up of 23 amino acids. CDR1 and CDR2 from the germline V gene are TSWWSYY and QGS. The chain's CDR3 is CALGERGIVTRGTGGLNTDKRIF. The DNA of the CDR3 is TGTGCTCTTGGGGAACGGGGGATAGTTACGCGAGGTACTGGGGGATTGAACACCGATAAACGCATCTTT.

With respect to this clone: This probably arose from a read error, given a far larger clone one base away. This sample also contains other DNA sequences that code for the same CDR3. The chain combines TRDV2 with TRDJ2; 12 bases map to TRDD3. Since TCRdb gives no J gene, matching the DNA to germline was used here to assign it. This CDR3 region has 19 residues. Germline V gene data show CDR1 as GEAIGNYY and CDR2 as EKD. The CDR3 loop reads CACDTGNLLGDTGIAQLFF. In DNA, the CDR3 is TGTGCCTGCGACACCGGAAATTTACTGGGGGATACTGGAATAGCACAACTCTTCTTT.

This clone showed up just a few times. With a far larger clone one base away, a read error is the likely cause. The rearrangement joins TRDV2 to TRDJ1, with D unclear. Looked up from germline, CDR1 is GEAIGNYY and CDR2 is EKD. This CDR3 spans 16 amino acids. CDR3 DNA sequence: TGTGCCTGTGACTCCCGACGAGAAGTAGGGACCGCTAAACTCATCTTT. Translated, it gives CACDSRREVGTAKLIF.

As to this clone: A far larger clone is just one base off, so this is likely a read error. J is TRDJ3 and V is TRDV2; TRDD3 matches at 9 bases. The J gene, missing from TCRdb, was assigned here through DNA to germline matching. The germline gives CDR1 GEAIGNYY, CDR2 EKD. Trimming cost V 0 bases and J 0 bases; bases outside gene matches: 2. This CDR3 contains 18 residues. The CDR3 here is CACDTIGGYSWDTRQMFF. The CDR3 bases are TGTGCCTGTGACACCATTGGGGGATACTCCTGGGACACCCGACAGATGTTTTTC.

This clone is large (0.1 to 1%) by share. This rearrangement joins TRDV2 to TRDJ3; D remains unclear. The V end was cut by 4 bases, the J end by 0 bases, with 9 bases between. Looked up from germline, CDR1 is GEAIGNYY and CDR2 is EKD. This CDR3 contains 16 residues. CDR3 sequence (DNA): TGTGCCTGTGATACGGTCAGCTCCTGGGACACCCGACAGATGTTTTTC. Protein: CACDTVSSWDTRQMFF.

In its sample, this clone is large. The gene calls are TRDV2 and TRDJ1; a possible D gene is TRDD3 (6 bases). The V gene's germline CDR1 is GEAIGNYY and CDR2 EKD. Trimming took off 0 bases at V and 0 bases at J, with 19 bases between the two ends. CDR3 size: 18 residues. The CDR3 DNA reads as TGTGCCTGTGACACCGCTTTATCTGGGGATTTGTACACCGATAAACTCATCTTT. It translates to CACDTALSGDLYTDKLIF.

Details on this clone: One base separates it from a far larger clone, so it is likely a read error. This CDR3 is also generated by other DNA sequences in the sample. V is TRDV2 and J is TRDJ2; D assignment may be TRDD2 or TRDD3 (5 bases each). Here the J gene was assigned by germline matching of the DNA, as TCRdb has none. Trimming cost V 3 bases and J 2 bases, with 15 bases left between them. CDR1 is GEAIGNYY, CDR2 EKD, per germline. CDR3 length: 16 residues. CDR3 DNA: TGTGCCTGTGACTTCCTGGGTGATACCTTGACAGCACAACTCTTCTTT. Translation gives CACDFLGDTLTAQLFF.

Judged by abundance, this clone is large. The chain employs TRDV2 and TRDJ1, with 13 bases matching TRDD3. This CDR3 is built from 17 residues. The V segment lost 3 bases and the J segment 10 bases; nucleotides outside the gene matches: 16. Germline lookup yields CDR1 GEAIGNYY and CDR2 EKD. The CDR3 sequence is CACDPLVTGGYAVGLIF. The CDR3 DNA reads TGTGCCTGTGACCCACTCGTTACTGGGGGATACGCGGTCGGACTCATCTTT.

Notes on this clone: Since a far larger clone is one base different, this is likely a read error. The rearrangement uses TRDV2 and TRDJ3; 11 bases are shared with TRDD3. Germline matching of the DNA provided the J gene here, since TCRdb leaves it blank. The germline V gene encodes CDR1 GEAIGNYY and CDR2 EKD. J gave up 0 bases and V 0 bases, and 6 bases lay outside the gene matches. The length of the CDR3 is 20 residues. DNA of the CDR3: TGTGCCTGTGACACCTTTATTGGGGGATACGCCTCCTGGGACACCCGACAGATGTTTTTC. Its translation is CACDTFIGGYASWDTRQMFF.

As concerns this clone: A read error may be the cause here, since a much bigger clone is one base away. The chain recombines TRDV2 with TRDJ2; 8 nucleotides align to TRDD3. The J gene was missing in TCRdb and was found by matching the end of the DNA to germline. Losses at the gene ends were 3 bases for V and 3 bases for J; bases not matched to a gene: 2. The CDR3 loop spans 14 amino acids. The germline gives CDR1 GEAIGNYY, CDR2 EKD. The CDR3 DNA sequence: TGTGCCTGTGACCCCTGGGGGATGACAGCACAACTCTTCTTT. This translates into CACDPWGMTAQLFF.

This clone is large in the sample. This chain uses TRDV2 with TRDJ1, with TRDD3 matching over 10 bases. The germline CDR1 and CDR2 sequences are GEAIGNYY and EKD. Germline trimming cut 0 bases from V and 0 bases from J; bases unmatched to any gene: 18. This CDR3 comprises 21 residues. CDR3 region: CACDTGIGGYSREIYTDKLIF. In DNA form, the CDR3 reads TGTGCCTGTGACACCGGAATTGGGGGATACTCACGAGAAATATACACCGATAAACTCATCTTT.

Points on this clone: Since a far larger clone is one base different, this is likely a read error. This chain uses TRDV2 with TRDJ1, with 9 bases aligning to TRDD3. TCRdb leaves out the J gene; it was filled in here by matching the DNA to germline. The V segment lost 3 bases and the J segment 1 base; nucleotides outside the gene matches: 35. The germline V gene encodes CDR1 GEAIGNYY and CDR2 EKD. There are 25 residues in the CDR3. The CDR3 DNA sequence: TGTGCCTGTGACCACCGCCCAGTCCTTTTGCCGTTACTGGGGGACACGGCCCAACTCACCGATAAACTCATCTTT. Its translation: CACDHRPVLLPLLGDTAQLTDKLIF.

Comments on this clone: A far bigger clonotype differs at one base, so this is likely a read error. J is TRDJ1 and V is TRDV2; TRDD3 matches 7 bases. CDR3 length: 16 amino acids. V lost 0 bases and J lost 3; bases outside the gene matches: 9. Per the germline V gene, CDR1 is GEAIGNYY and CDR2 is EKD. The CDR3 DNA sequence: TGTGCCTGTGACACCAGGGGGATCCGAGCGTCCGATAAACTCATCTTT. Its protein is CACDTRGIRASDKLIF.

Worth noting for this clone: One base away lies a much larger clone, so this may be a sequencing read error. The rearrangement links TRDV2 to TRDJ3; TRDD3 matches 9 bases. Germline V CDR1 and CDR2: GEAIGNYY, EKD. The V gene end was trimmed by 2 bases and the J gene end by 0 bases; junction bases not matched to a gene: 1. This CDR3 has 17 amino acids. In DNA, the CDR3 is TGTGCCTGTGACAACTGGGGGAGCTCCTGGGACACCCGACAGATGTTTTTC. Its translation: CACDNWGSSWDTRQMFF.

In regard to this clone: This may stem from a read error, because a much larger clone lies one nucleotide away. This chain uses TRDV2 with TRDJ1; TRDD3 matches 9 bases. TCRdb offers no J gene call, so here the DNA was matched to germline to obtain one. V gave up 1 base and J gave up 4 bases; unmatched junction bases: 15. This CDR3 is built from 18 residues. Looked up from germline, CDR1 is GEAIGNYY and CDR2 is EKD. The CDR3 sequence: CACDTVRRGIPVGDKLIF. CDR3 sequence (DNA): TGTGCCTGTGACACGGTCAGACGGGGGATACCGGTGGGCGATAAACTCATCTTT.

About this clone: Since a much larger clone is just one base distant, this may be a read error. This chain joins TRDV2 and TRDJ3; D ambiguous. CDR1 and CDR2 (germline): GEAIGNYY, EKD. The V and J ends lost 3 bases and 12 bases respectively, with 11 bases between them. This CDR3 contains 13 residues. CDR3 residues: CACDPGHFRQMFF. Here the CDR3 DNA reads TGTGCCTGTGACCCCGGGCACTTCCGACAGATGTTTTTC.

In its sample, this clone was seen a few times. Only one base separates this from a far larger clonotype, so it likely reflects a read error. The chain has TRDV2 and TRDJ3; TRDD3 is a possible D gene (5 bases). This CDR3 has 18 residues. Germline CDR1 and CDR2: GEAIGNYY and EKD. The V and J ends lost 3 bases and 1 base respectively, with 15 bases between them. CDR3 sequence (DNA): TGTGCCTGTGACCGGGTTACTGTGGGGTCCTGGGACACCCGACAGATGTTTTTC. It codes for CACDRVTVGSWDTRQMFF.